The T cell receptor (beta chain) under discussion was sequenced for a study of shared clonotypes between healthy human individuals. Germline V gives CDR1 ENHRY, CDR2 SYGVKD. V lost 10 bases and J lost 2, with 17 bases in between. This CDR3 is built from 14 residues. It was across several immunoSEQ plates that each subset's genomic DNA was evenly split. In the authors' workflow: From ImmunoSEQ came sequences covering only the junction and carrying no quality scores, so filtering differed. Repertoires were generated with immunoSEQ multiplex PCR, while TCRdb's copy carries only in-frame clones and drops some. V and J calls and clone size follow that table, whereas D and trimming were derived from the DNA. Of 1.5 million to 1.9 million clones detected, around 98% appear once; the ten largest clones hold approximately 0.44%. Points on this clone: What it binds is not known.

Negatively enriched CD4+ T cells were divided by CD45RA into naive and memory. Points from the study as a whole: Larger estimated richness was generally seen in naive subsets than in memory subsets.

This TCR was sampled from a man aged 25 to 40 in good health. V gene TRBV10-3 combines with J gene TRBJ2-5; D could derive from TRBD1 or TRBD2 (5 bases each). The source material was naive CD4+ T cells sorted from blood. The subset denotes: CD45RA+ positively selected. The CDR3 here is CATWDPSRQETQYF. DNA for the CDR3: TGTGCCACCTGGGACCCATCCCGTCAAGAGACCCAGTACTTC.